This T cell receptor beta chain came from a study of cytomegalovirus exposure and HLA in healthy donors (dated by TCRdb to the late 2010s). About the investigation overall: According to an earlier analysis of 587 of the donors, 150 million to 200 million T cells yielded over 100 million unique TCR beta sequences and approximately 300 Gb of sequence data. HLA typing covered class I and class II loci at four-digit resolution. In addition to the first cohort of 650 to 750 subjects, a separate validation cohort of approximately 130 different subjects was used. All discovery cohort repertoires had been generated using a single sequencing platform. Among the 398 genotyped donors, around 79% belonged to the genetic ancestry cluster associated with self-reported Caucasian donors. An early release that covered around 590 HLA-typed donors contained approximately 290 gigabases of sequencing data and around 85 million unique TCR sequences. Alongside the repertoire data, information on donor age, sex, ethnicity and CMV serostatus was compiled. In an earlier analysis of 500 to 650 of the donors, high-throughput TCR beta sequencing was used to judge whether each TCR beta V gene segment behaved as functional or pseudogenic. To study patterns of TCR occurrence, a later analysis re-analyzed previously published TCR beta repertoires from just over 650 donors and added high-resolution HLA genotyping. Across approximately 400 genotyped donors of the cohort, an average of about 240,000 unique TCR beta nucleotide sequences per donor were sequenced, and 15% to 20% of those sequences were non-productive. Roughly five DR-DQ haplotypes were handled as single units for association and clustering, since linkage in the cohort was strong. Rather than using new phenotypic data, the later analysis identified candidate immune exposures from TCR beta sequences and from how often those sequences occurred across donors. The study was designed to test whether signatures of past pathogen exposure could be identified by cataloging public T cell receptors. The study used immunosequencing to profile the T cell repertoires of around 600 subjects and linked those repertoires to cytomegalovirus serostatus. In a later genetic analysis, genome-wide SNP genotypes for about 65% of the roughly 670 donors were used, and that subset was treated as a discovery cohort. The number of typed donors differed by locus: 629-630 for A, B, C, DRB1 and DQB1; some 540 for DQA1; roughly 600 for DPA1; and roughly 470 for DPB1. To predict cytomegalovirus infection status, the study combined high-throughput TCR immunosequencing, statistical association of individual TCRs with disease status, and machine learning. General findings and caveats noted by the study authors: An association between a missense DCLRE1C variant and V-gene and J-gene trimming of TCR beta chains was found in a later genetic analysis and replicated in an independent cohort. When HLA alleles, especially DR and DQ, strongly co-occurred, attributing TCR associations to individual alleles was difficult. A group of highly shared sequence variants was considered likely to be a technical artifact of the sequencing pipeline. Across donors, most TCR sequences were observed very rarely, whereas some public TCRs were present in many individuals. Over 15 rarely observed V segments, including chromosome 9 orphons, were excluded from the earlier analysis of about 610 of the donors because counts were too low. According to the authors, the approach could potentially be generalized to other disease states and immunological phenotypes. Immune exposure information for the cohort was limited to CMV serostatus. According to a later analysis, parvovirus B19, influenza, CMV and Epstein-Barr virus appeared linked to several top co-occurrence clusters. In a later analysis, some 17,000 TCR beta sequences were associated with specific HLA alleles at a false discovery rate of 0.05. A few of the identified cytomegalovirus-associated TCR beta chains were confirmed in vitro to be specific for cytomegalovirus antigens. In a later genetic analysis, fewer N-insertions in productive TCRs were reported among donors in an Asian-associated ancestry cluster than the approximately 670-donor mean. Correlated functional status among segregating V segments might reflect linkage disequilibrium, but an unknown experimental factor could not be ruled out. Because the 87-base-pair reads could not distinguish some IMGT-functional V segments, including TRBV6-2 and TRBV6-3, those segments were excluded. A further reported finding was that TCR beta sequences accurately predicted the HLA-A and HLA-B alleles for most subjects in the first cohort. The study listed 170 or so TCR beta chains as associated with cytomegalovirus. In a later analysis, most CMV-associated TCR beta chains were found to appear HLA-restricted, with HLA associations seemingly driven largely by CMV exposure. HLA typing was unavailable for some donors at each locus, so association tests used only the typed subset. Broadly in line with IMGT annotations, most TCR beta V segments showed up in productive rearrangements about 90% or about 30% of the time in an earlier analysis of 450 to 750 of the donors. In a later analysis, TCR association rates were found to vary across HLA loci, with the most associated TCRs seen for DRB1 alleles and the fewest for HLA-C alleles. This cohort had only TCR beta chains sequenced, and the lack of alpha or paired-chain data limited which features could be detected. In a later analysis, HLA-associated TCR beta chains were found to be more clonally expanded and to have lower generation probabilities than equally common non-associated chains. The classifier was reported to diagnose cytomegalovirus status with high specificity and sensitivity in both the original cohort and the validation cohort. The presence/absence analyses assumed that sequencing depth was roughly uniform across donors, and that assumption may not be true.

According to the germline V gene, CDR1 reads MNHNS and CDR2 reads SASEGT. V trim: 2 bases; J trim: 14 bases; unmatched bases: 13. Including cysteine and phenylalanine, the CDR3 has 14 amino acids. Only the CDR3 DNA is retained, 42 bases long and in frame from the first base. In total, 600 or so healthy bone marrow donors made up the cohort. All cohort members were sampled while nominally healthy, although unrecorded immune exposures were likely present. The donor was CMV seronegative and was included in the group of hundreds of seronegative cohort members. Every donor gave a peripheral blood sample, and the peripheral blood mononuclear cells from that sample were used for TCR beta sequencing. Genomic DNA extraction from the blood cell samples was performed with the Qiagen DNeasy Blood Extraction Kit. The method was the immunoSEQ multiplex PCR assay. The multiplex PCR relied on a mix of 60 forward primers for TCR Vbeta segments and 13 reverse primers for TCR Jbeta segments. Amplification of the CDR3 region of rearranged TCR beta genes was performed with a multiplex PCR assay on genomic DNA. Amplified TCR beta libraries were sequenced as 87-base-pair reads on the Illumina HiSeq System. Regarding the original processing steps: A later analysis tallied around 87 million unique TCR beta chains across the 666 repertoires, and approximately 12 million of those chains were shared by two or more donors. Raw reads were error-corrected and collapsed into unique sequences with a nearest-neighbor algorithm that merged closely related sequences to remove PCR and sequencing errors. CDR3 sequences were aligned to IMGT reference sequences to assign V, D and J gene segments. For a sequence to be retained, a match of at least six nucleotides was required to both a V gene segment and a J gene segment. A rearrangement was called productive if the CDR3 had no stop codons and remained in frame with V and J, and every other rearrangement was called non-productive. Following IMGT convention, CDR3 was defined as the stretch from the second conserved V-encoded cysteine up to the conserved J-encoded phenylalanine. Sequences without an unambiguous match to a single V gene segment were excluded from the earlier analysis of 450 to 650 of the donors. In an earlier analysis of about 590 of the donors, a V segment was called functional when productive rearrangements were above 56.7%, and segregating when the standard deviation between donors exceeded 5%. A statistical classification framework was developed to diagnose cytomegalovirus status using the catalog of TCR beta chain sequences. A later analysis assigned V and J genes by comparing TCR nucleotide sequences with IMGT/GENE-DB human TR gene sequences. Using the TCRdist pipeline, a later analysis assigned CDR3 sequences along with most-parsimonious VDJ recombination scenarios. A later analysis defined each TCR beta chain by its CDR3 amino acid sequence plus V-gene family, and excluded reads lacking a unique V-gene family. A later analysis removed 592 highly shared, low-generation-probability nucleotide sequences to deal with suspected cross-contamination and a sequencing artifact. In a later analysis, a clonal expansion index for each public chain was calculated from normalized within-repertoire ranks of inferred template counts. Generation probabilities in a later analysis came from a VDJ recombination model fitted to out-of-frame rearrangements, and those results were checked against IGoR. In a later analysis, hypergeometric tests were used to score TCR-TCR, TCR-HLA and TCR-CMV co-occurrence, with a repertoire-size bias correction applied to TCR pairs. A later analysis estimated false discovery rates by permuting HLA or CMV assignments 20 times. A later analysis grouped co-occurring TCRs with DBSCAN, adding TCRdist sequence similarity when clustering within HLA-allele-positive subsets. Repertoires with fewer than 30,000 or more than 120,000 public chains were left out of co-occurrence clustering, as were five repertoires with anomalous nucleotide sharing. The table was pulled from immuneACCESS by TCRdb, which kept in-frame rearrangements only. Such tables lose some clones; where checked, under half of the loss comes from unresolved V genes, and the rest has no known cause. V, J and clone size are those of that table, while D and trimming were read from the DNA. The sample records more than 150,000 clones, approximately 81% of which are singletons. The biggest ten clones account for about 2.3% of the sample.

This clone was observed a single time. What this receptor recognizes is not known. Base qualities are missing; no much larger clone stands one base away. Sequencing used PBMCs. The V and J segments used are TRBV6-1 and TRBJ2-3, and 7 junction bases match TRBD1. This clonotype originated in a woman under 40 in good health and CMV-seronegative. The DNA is TGTGCCAGCAGTGAATCGGTGGGTCGGGACAGCCGGTATTTT. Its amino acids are CASSESVGRDSRYF.